This is a list of T cell receptor beta chains from one sample in a study of early T cells in non-severe SARS-CoV-2 infection. TCRdb ran MiXCR on the 5' RACE reads and lists one entry per CDR3 protein. The data show some 82,000 distinct CDR3 sequences, 5.5% to 7.5% seen once. The specimen was whole blood. The receptors were sampled from an adult who was a healthcare worker with PCR-confirmed SARS-CoV-2 infection or an uninfected control (not recorded which). Both conserved end residues are part of each CDR3. The D gene is left open where the match is weak. Not every row has a clone size; where given, it reads once, few, many or a size class.

TRBJ2-6,.,few,16,TRBV7-2,CASSLGPSWGANVLTF,TGTGCCAGCAGCTTAGGACCCTCGTGGGGGGCCAACGTCCTGACTTTC
TRBJ2-5,TRBD1,.,16,TRBV12-3/TRBV12-4,CASSLGQGVLQETQYF,TGTGCCAGCAGTCTGGGACAGGGAGTGTTACAAGAGACCCAGTACTTC
TRBJ1-2,.,.,11,TRBV20-1,CRSGGLVGYTF,TGCAGAAGCGGGGGGCTAGTTGGCTACACCTTC
TRBJ1-2,.,.,14,TRBV6-4,CASSDGVGKAGYTF,TGTGCCAGCAGTGACGGGGTAGGGAAGGCTGGCTACACCTTC
TRBJ2-5,.,many,16,TRBV6-2/TRBV6-3,CASSYVGRGPQETQYF,TGTGCCAGCAGTTACGTCGGCAGGGGCCCCCAAGAGACCCAGTACTTC
TRBJ2-7,.,.,14,TRBV6-4,CASREDRKADEQYF,TGTGCCAGCAGAGAAGACAGAAAAGCAGACGAGCAGTACTTC
TRBJ2-7,.,many,14,TRBV12-3/TRBV12-4,CASSLARRSYEQYF,TGTGCCAGCAGTTTAGCCCGGCGATCCTACGAGCAGTACTTC
TRBJ1-4,.,.,16,TRBV12-3/TRBV12-4,CASSLGRGWINEKLFF,TGTGCCAGCAGTTTGGGAAGGGGCTGGATTAATGAAAAACTGTTTTTT
TRBJ1-5,.,many,15,TRBV3-1,CASSQDLARNQPQHF,TGTGCCAGCAGCCAAGATCTGGCCCGGAATCAGCCCCAGCATTTT
TRBJ2-2,.,many,16,TRBV11-2,CASSLDLSRNTGELFF,TGTGCCAGCAGCTTAGATCTGAGTCGTAACACCGGGGAGCTGTTTTTT
TRBJ2-3,TRBD2,many,16,TRBV7-9,CASSLPTSGRTDTQYF,TGTGCCAGCAGCTTACCGACTAGCGGGAGGACAGATACGCAGTATTTT
TRBJ2-2,.,.,12,TRBV18,CASSPLTGELFF,TGTGCCAGCTCACCACTCACCGGGGAGCTGTTTTTT
TRBJ2-7,TRBD2,few,15,TRBV14,CASSQTSGGRLEQYF,TGTGCCAGCAGCCAAACTAGCGGAGGCCGTCTCGAGCAGTACTTC
TRBJ1-2,.,.,14,TRBV30,CAWSVRDGSYGYTF,TGTGCCTGGAGTGTAAGAGACGGAAGCTATGGCTACACCTTC
TRBJ1-1,.,many,16,TRBV3-1,CASSQFGASMNTEAFF,TGTGCCAGCAGCCAATTCGGGGCCAGCATGAACACTGAAGCTTTCTTT
TRBJ1-1,.,many,17,TRBV10-1,CASKEGGPLNMNTEAFF,TGCGCCAGCAAAGAAGGAGGTCCGCTCAACATGAACACTGAAGCTTTCTTT
TRBJ2-1,TRBD2,many,16,TRBV9,CASSPRGAGRDNEQFF,TGTGCCAGCAGCCCCCGGGGAGCGGGACGCGACAATGAGCAGTTCTTC
TRBJ2-5,.,many,14,TRBV7-9,CASSLSRDFETQYF,TGTGCCAGCAGCTTGTCTCGGGACTTCGAGACCCAGTACTTC
TRBJ1-5,.,many,12,TRBV20-1,CSAKDGNQPQHF,TGCAGTGCCAAGGACGGGAATCAGCCCCAGCATTTT
TRBJ2-7,.,.,13,TRBV7-9,CASSLDTSYEQYF,TGTGCCAGCAGCTTAGATACCTCCTACGAGCAGTACTTC
TRBJ1-5,.,few,15,TRBV11-2,CASSLRGAEAEPQHF,TGTGCCAGCAGCTTAAGGGGGGCCGAGGCGGAGCCCCAGCATTTT
TRBJ1-5,.,.,12,TRBV28,CASSTGGQPQHF,TGTGCCAGCTCCACCGGAGGTCAGCCCCAGCATTTT
TRBJ2-3,TRBD2,few,15,TRBV11-3,CASSFLSGGTDTQYF,TGTGCCAGCAGCTTTCTTAGCGGGGGAACAGATACGCAGTATTTT
TRBJ2-5,.,few,11,TRBV12-3/TRBV12-4,CASSRRETQYF,TGTGCCAGCAGCCGTCGGGAGACCCAGTACTTC
TRBJ2-3,.,many,16,TRBV6-1,CARKPPGTGRTDTQYF,TGTGCCAGAAAACCCCCCGGCACAGGGCGAACAGATACGCAGTATTTT
TRBJ1-5,.,many,13,TRBV3-1,CASSPLQNQPQHF,TGTGCCAGCAGCCCCTTGCAGAATCAGCCCCAGCATTTT
TRBJ1-3,.,.,14,TRBV20-1,CSASQGGYGNTIYF,TGCAGTGCTAGCCAAGGGGGTTATGGAAACACCATATATTTT
TRBJ1-2,.,.,12,TRBV29-1,CSVSVLNYGYTF,TGCAGCGTTTCTGTCCTGAACTATGGCTACACCTTC
TRBJ1-1,.,few,13,TRBV3-1,CASRDGGSTEAFF,TGTGCCAGCAGAGATGGGGGTAGCACTGAAGCTTTCTTT
TRBJ1-6,.,.,15,TRBV19,CASNPRDGLNSPLHF,TGTGCCAGTAACCCTCGGGACGGCTTAAATTCACCCCTCCACTTT
TRBJ1-2,.,.,12,TRBV12-3/TRBV12-4,CASRTGSYGYTF,TGTGCCAGCAGAACAGGAAGCTATGGCTACACCTTC
TRBJ2-1,TRBD2,few,16,TRBV11-2,CASSPGPTGGDNEQFF,TGTGCCAGCAGCCCTGGGCCGACGGGAGGAGACAATGAGCAGTTCTTC